The rows below give T cell receptor beta chains drawn from one sample of a study of blood T cells in healthy people across ages. MiXCR was run by TCRdb on the 5' RACE reads, yielding one entry per CDR3 protein. The table has about 720,000 distinct CDR3 sequences, around 25% seen once. The data were also submitted as part of a second study, on T cells of mothers and their children.

The sample comprised blood. The source of these receptors is a boy under 18 in good health. Both conserved end residues are part of each CDR3. Fields, in order: clone size, J gene, V gene, D gene, CDR3 protein, CDR3 DNA. A D gene is named only where the DNA matches it firmly. Size is omitted from some rows. Given values are once, few, many or a class for expanded clones.

- | TRBJ2-4 | TRBV20-1 | TRBD2 | CSASNSGGPAKNIQYF | TGCAGTGCTAGTAACAGCGGGGGACCAGCCAAAAACATTCAGTACTTC
- | TRBJ2-7 | TRBV7-3 | TRBD2 | CASSILAGERSYEQYF | TGTGCCAGCAGCATATTAGCGGGGGAACGATCCTACGAGCAGTACTTC
few | TRBJ2-5 | TRBV25-1 | TRBD1 | CASSLKGQGDETQYF | TGTGCCAGCAGTTTAAAGGGACAGGGGGACGAGACCCAGTACTTC
few | TRBJ2-1 | TRBV14 | - | CASSLPGRVEQFF | TGTGCCAGCAGCCTCCCGGGGCGCGTTGAGCAGTTCTTC
few | TRBJ2-1 | TRBV27 | TRBD2 | CASSLQAGVSYNEQFF | TGTGCCAGCAGTTTACAGGCGGGAGTCTCCTACAATGAACAGTTCTTC
few | TRBJ2-1 | TRBV14 | - | CASSDGTRRGNEQFF | TGTGCCAGCAGCGACGGGACTCGCAGGGGCAATGAGCAGTTCTTC
few | TRBJ2-4 | TRBV7-2 | - | CASSPTSFSLDVAKNIQYF | TGTGCCAGCAGCCCGACTAGTTTCAGTCTGGATGTAGCCAAAAACATTCAGTACTTC
- | TRBJ2-1 | TRBV6-1 | - | CASQLQHPNEQFF | TGTGCCAGCCAACTACAGCACCCTAATGAGCAGTTCTTC
- | TRBJ2-1 | TRBV4-1 | TRBD1 | CASSQEARGNEQFF | TGCGCCAGCAGCCAAGAGGCCAGGGGGAATGAGCAGTTCTTC
- | TRBJ2-1 | TRBV4-1 | TRBD2 | CASSGTSGGSSYNEQFF | TGCGCCAGCAGCGGGACTAGCGGGGGGAGCTCCTACAATGAGCAGTTCTTC